These 14 T cell receptor beta chains share one sample of origin, sequenced in a study of persistence of HIV-infected CD4 T cells. The libraries were made with immunoSEQ version 4 in survey mode. Measured with immunoSEQ multiplex PCR; TCRdb has only the in-frame clones, and not every one. This table has approximately 30,000 clones, 82% appearing once. Stimulation used approximately 9.1 ug/mL lysate from CMV-infected fibroblasts. Sorted nonresponding memory CD4+ T cells were CD40L-negative, CD69-negative, CD45RO-high. No antigen is known for these receptors. The specimen comprised CD4+ T cells sorted from PBMCs after approximately 20-hour stimulation, sampled from a patient who received antiretroviral therapy. All receptors derive from an adult woman with HIV who was CMV-seropositive.

The CDR3 region is CASSYGTTSEAFF. The CDR3 DNA is TGTGCCAGCAGTTACGGCACCACCTCTGAAGCTTTCTTT. The V and J genes are TRBV6-2 or TRBV6-3 and TRBJ1-1, with no clear D. Trimming took off 2 bases at V and 6 bases at J, with 10 bases between the two ends. The germline V gene has CDR1 MNHEY and CDR2 SVGEGT. The CDR3 covers 13 residues.

This sequence joins TRBV28 and TRBJ2-7, with 7 nucleotides matching TRBD1. This CDR3 region has 15 residues. Germline values: CDR1 MDHEN, CDR2 SYDVKM. Trimming cost V 5 bases and J 2 bases; bases outside gene matches: 9. The CDR3 is CASSGTNRGTYEQYF. The CDR3 DNA reads as TGTGCCAGCAGTGGAACAAACAGGGGTACCTACGAGCAGTACTTC.

This clone was counted a few times. This chain links TRBV19 with TRBJ2-5, with D hard to call. Germline assignment: CDR1 LNHDA and CDR2 SQIVND (reference sequence). V was pared by 0 bases and J by 7 bases, with 9 bases between. This CDR3 is built from 13 residues. CDR3 sequence reads: CASSIDTTGTQYF. CDR3 in DNA: TGTGCCAGTAGTATAGATACCACGGGGACCCAGTACTTC.

This chain joins TRBV24-1 and TRBJ2-1, with TRBD2 matching 14 bases. Looked up from germline, CDR1 is KGHDR and CDR2 is SFDVKD. The trim removed 4 bases at V and 10 bases at J, leaving 14 bases unmatched. The CDR3 runs 18 residues. CDR3 amino acids: CATSDQVQTSGRAREQFF. The DNA of the CDR3 is TGTGCCACCAGTGACCAAGTTCAGACTAGCGGGAGGGCCAGGGAGCAGTTCTTC.

The sample holds one count of this clone. V is TRBV7-2 and J is TRBJ2-3; 11 bases map to TRBD2. Per germline, CDR1 SGHTA and CDR2 FQGNSA. The CDR3 has 18 amino acids. V gave up 1 base and J gave up 0 bases; unmatched junction bases: 6. The CDR3 sequence is CASSLEEGTSGSTDTQYF. The CDR3, as DNA: TGTGCCAGCAGCTTAGAGGAAGGGACTAGCGGAAGCACAGATACGCAGTATTTT.

A single count supports this clone. The chain is built from TRBV5-4 and TRBJ2-5; TRBD2 might be the D (7 bases). Germline V gene sequence: CDR1 SGHNT, CDR2 YYREEE (reference sequence). V lost 5 bases to trimming and J lost 1 base, with 12 bases between them. This CDR3 comprises 14 residues. The CDR3 loop reads CASRVGGLQETQYF. The CDR3 region has the DNA TGTGCCAGCAGGGTGGGGGGGCTCCAAGAGACCCAGTACTTC.

The CDR3: CASSLRQMNTEAFF. CDR3 bases: TGTGCCAGCAGCTTAAGACAAATGAACACTGAAGCTTTCTTT. The chain is built from TRBV7-2 and TRBJ1-1; D ambiguous. Trimming shortened V by 2 bases and J by 0 bases, and 7 bases separated the two germline ends. CDR1 SGHTA and CDR2 FQGNSA come from the germline V gene. The CDR3 contains 14 residues.

This chain links TRBV11-3 with TRBJ2-3; D is perhaps TRBD1 (5 bases). Germline values: CDR1 SGHNT, CDR2 YENEEA. The CDR3 is 12 amino acids. V shed 3 bases and J shed 11 bases, with 12 bases lying between them. In nucleotides, the CDR3 is TGTGCCAGCAGCTTCGACAGAATTAAGCAGTATTTT. It is translated as CASSFDRIKQYF.

The V call is TRBV7-3, the J call TRBJ1-1; no definite D call. The V gene lost 2 bases and the J gene lost 0 bases, with 7 bases spanning the gap. The V gene's germline CDR1 is SGHTA and CDR2 FQGTGA. The CDR3 consists of 14 residues. CDR3 in DNA: TGTGCCAGCAGCTTACCCAACATGAACACTGAAGCTTTCTTT. Its translation: CASSLPNMNTEAFF.

The chain joins TRBV4-3 to TRBJ1-1, with a possible D match to TRBD1 (5 bases). Germline V gives CDR1 LGHNA, CDR2 YSLEER. The CDR3 loop spans 14 amino acids. V lost 0 bases, J lost 4 bases, and 9 bases lay in between. The CDR3 sequence is CASSQDVGGTEAFF. CDR3 nucleotides: TGCGCCAGCAGCCAAGATGTGGGGGGCACTGAAGCTTTCTTT.

The chain combines TRBV25-1 with TRBJ1-2; D uncertain. V was shortened by 7 bases and J by 4 bases, with 7 bases between the two germline ends. The CDR3 is made up of 11 amino acids. From germline, CDR1 is MGHDK and CDR2 SYGVNS. The CDR3 region is CASTEGYGYTF. The CDR3 DNA sequence: TGTGCCAGCACCGAAGGCTATGGCTACACCTTC.

This clone was counted a single time. The chain has TRBV2 and TRBJ1-2; D remains ambiguous. The CDR3 has 10 amino acids. In germline, CDR1 is SNHLY, CDR2 FYNNEI. V lost 7 bases, J lost 8 bases, and 8 bases lay in between. CDR3 in amino acids: CASMSAGYTF. CDR3 nucleotides: TGTGCCAGCATGTCGGCCGGCTACACCTTC.

This sequence joins TRBV3-1 (or the pseudogene TRBV3-2) and TRBJ2-7; either TRBD1 or TRBD2 may fit D (6 bases each). Germline V gene lookup returns CDR1 LGHDT and CDR2 YNNKEL (reference sequence). The CDR3 is 13 residues long. Deletions cut 1 base from V and 7 bases from J, with 11 bases between. As DNA, the CDR3 is TGTGCCAGCAGCCAAGCGACAGGAGGGGAGCAGTACTTC. Translated, it gives CASSQATGGEQYF.

The rearrangement uses TRBV9 and TRBJ1-1; TRBD1 matches at 7 bases. The CDR3 is 15 residues long. V trimming: 4 bases; J trimming: 1 base; junction bases outside the gene matches: 7. Germline lookup yields CDR1 SGDLS and CDR2 YYNGEE. The CDR3 DNA reads as TGTGCCAGCAGCCCCCGACAGGGTCAGAACACTGAAGCTTTCTTT. Translation gives CASSPRQGQNTEAFF.